Below are 21 T cell receptor beta chains sequenced from a single sample in a study of regulatory T cells in long-lasting Graves disease. This sample's time point: newly diagnosed GD, antithyroid drugs for less than 3 months. Making the TCR library involved RNA that had been extracted from PBMCs. Relying on iRepertoire HTBI primers and Arm-PCR of CDR3 regions, the team built TCR beta libraries. MiXCR, applied by TCRdb to the multiplex PCR reads, yields one record per CDR3 protein. The sample includes 400,000 to 550,000 distinct CDR3 sequences, over 15% seen only once; the top ten take around a tenth. These data were also reused for a study on T cells in Graves' hyperthyroidism and ophthalmopathy.

Sequenced here: peripheral blood mononuclear cells (PBMCs), sampled at new diagnosis, from a patient treated with antithyroid drugs. Source of these receptors: a woman in her thirties with Graves disease.

This clonotype appeared a few times. This chain joins TRBV6-5 and TRBJ2-6, with D possibly matching TRBD2 (6 bases). The germline V and J ends were trimmed by 2 bases and 1 base, with 12 bases remaining between them. Per the germline V gene, CDR1 is MNHEY and CDR2 is SVGAGI. The CDR3 extends over 17 amino acids. CDR3: CASSYGTGVSGANVLTF. CDR3 DNA: TGTGCCAGCAGTTACGGGACGGGAGTTTCTGGGGCCAACGTCCTGACTTTC.

This clonotype was observed at least ten times. The V call is TRBV20-1, the J call TRBJ1-1, with 7 bases that match TRBD1. Losses at the gene ends were 5 bases for V and 0 bases for J; bases not matched to a gene: 9. Germline V gene sequence: CDR1 DFQATT, CDR2 SNEGSKA (reference sequence). This CDR3 comprises 15 residues. CDR3 in DNA: TGCAGTGCTTTCAACAGGGGTGGAATGAACACTGAAGCTTTCTTT. It is translated as CSAFNRGGMNTEAFF.

This chain uses TRBV5-5 with TRBJ1-3; D is ambiguous. V was clipped by 3 bases and J by 4 bases, with 17 bases between them. The CDR3 runs to 16 residues. Germline assignment: CDR1 SGHKS and CDR2 YYEKEE (reference sequence). CDR3 amino acids: CASSWRSTTLGNTIYF. CDR3 DNA: TGTGCCAGCAGCTGGAGGTCAACGACTCTCGGAAACACCATATATTTT.

This clonotype was detected ten times or more. The rearrangement uses TRBV3-1 and TRBJ1-5; 7 positions agree with TRBD1. Germline trimming cut 1 base from V and 6 bases from J; bases unmatched to any gene: 3. This CDR3 contains 14 residues. CDR1 LGHDT and CDR2 YNNKEL come from the germline V gene (reference sequence). The CDR3 DNA reads TGTGCCAGCAGCCAAGGACAGGGAGGTCAGCCCCAGCATTTT. This codes for CASSQGQGGQPQHF.

This clonotype showed up many times. J is TRBJ2-7 and V is TRBV27; D call uncertain. This CDR3 has 15 amino acids. Looked up from germline, CDR1 is MNHEY and CDR2 is SMNVEV (reference sequence). V was shortened by 2 bases and J by 4 bases, with 15 bases between the two germline ends. The CDR3 loop reads CASSLTALGSYEQYF. CDR3 nucleotides: TGTGCCAGCAGTTTAACTGCCCTGGGGTCTTACGAGCAGTACTTC.

V gene TRBV3-1 combines with J gene TRBJ2-5; unclear D gene. Germline CDR1 LGHDT, CDR2 YNNKEL (reference sequence). V lost 0 bases and J lost 5, with 10 bases in between. This CDR3 has 14 residues. The CDR3 sequence is CASSQDKGLETQYF. The CDR3 nucleotides are TGTGCCAGCAGCCAAGACAAGGGATTGGAGACCCAGTACTTC.

This clonotype was observed a handful of times. V and J are TRBV28 and TRBJ1-1, with 8 bases that match TRBD1. The CDR3 is 15 residues long. Germline V gene data show CDR1 as MDHEN and CDR2 as SYDVKM. V was clipped by 7 bases and J by 7 bases; unmatched bases: 14. The CDR3 DNA reads as TGTGCCAGCAATAAACTAACAGGGGGATCAGATGAAGCTTTCTTT. Amino acids: CASNKLTGGSDEAFF.

The table lists this clonotype with many counts. The genes are TRBV5-1 and TRBJ2-7; 7 bases line up with TRBD2. Germline trimming cut 3 bases from V and 2 bases from J; bases unmatched to any gene: 8. CDR1 and CDR2 from the germline V gene are SGHRS and YFSETQ. This CDR3 has 15 amino acids. The DNA for the CDR3 is TGCGCCAGCAGCTACGGGAGGACCCAGACCTACGAGCAGTACTTC. This encodes CASSYGRTQTYEQYF.

This clonotype was counted ten times or more. The chain has TRBV6-1 and TRBJ2-3; D is perhaps TRBD2 (5 bases). V was clipped by 3 bases and J by 3 bases, with 13 bases between them. Germline CDR1 is MNHNS and CDR2 is SASEGT. The CDR3 totals 15 residues. This CDR3 is CASSDLGRRTDTQYF. The CDR3 coding sequence is TGTGCCAGCAGTGATCTGGGGAGACGGACAGATACGCAGTATTTT.

The rearrangement uses TRBV19 and TRBJ2-1; tentatively, D is TRBD1 (5 bases). Trimming stripped 4 bases from V and 7 bases from J, with 23 bases between. The CDR3 has 17 residues. The germline CDR1 and CDR2 sequences are LNHDA and SQIVND (reference sequence). The DNA for the CDR3 is TGTGCCAGTAGTAGGACACCCCGACGCACTCAATGGAATGAGCAGTTCTTC. It yields the protein CASSRTPRRTQWNEQFF. The full variable domain, rest sourced from reference TRBV19 and TRBJ2-1, is DGGITQSPKYLFRKEGQNVTLSCEQNLNHDAMYWYRQDPGQGLRLIYYSQIVNDFQKGDIAEGYSVSREKKESFPLTVTSAQKNPTAFYLCASSRTPRRTQWNEQFFGPGTRLTVL.

This clonotype was picked up many times. This sequence joins TRBV6-1 and TRBJ1-2; 8 bases fit TRBD1. Germline V CDR1 and CDR2: MNHNS, SASEGT. V lost 9 bases, J lost 3 bases, and 9 bases stayed unmatched. This CDR3 spans 14 amino acids. The CDR3 sequence: CASSKWGQDYGYTF. The CDR3 DNA reads TGTGCCAGTAGTAAATGGGGACAGGACTATGGCTACACCTTC.

This clonotype came up many times. The chain employs TRBV14 and TRBJ2-3, with D uncertain. Per the germline V gene, CDR1 is SGHDN and CDR2 is FVKESK. Trimming cost V 4 bases and J 0 bases, with 14 bases left between them. The CDR3 loop spans 16 amino acids. The CDR3 DNA reads as TGTGCCAGCAGCCCGCTCCTAGAGACAAGCACAGATACGCAGTATTTT. Its protein is CASSPLLETSTDTQYF. Together with reference TRBV14 and TRBJ2-3, the CDR3 gives the full variable domain: EAGVTQFPSHSVIEKGQTVTLRCDPISGHDNLYWYRRVMGKEIKFLLHFVKESKQDESGMPNNRFLAERTGGTYSTLKVQPAELEDSGVYFCASSPLLETSTDTQYFGPGTRLTVL.

The rearrangement joins TRBV6-4 to TRBJ2-1, with unresolved D. Trimming left V 2 bases short and J 0 bases short, with 8 bases between. The CDR3 extends over 15 amino acids. CDR1 is MRHNA and CDR2 is SNTAGT in the germline V gene. The chain's CDR3 is CASSDASSSYNEQFF. For the CDR3, the DNA is TGTGCCAGCAGTGACGCCAGTAGCTCCTACAATGAGCAGTTCTTC.

This clonotype was recorded many times. The V gene is TRBV7-9, the J gene TRBJ2-3; possibly TRBD2 for D (6 bases). Germline V gives CDR1 SEHNR, CDR2 FQNEAQ (reference sequence). V gave up 5 bases and J gave up 5 bases, with 26 bases separating them. This CDR3 is 18 amino acids long. DNA for the CDR3: TGTGCCAGCAGCGGGCCCGCACCCCTTTCTAGCGTGATAGATACGCAGTATTTT. This codes for CASSGPAPLSSVIDTQYF.

In its sample, this clonotype was seen many times. This chain links TRBV7-3 with TRBJ2-3, with 12 bases that match TRBD2. V shed 4 bases and J 2 bases; nucleotides not matched to a gene: 4. The CDR3 spans 16 residues. Germline lookup yields CDR1 SGHTA and CDR2 FQGTGA. The CDR3 loop is CASSSGLAGLTDTQYF. CDR3 in DNA: TGTGCCAGCAGCTCCGGACTAGCGGGACTCACAGATACGCAGTATTTT.

This clonotype is a singleton in its sample. This sequence joins TRBV27 and TRBJ2-3; D is uncertain. Deletions cut 2 bases from V and 5 bases from J, with 8 bases between. From germline, CDR1 is MNHEY and CDR2 SMNVEV (reference sequence). The CDR3 loop spans 13 amino acids. The CDR3 coding sequence is TGTGCCAGCAGTTTACAGTTTGGAGATACGCAGTATTTT. Its protein is CASSLQFGDTQYF.

The sample holds many counts of this clonotype. The rearrangement links TRBV10-3 to TRBJ1-4, with D maybe TRBD1 (5 bases). V lost 6 bases to trimming and J lost 7 bases, with 12 bases between them. The CDR3 contains 13 residues. CDR1 and CDR2 (germline): ENHRY, SYGVKD. CDR3 region: CAIRGTSGEKLFF. Here the CDR3 DNA reads TGTGCCATCAGGGGGACTTCGGGTGAAAAACTGTTTTTT.

The genes are TRBV19 and TRBJ1-4; 8 nucleotides line up with TRBD1. Germline loops: CDR1 LNHDA, CDR2 SQIVND (reference sequence). The CDR3 contains 16 residues. V shed 5 bases and J 8 bases; nucleotides not matched to a gene: 13. The CDR3 protein is CASSPREGTGREKLFF. Written as DNA, the CDR3 is TGTGCCAGTAGTCCCAGAGAAGGGACAGGTCGGGAAAAACTGTTTTTT.

Of note for this clonotype: Being one base from a much bigger clone, this may be a read error. The V and J genes are TRBV7-8 and TRBJ2-2, with 7 bases aligning to TRBD1. Per the germline V gene, CDR1 is SGHVS and CDR2 is FQNEAQ. This CDR3 is built from 17 residues. V shed 2 bases and J 6 bases; nucleotides not matched to a gene: 12. The CDR3 sequence: CASSLPQGTALAGELFF. CDR3 bases: TGTGCCAGCAGCTTACCCCAAGGGACAGCCCTCGCCGGGGAGCTGTTTTTT. Full variable domain (rest looked up from reference TRBV7-8 and TRBJ2-2): GAGVSQSPRYKVAKRGQDVALRCDPISGHVSLFWYQQALGQGPEFLTYFQNEAQLDKSGLPSDRFFAERPEGSVSTLKIQRTQQEDSAVYLCASSLPQGTALAGELFFGEGSRLTVL.

The chain employs TRBV7-9 and TRBJ2-1; a possible D gene is TRBD1 (5 bases). CDR1 and CDR2 from the germline V gene are SEHNR and FQNEAQ (reference sequence). With 6 bases removed from V and 10 bases from J, the gap between germline ends came to 16 bases. This CDR3 has 13 residues. The CDR3 here is CASSQPPRGEQFF. CDR3 DNA sequence: TGTGCCAGCAGTCAACCTCCTAGGGGCGAGCAGTTCTTC.

The table lists this clonotype with many counts. One end of the junction does not line up with germline, which may come from a read error. The rearrangement uses TRBV28 and TRBJ1-1; a possible D gene is TRBD1 (5 bases). Germline loops: CDR1 MDHEN, CDR2 SYDVKM. The CDR3 is made up of 13 amino acids. This CDR3 is CASSPPGPPKSHF. The CDR3, as DNA: TGTGCCAGCAGTCCTCCGGGACCGCCGAAATCCCACTTT.